Below are 22 T cell receptor beta chains sequenced from a single sample in a study of cytomegalovirus exposure and HLA in healthy donors. PCR used 60 Vbeta primers and 13 Jbeta primers. Method: immunoSEQ multiplex PCR; TCRdb's copy keeps in-frame clones and lacks some. The sample features roughly 51,000 clones, with more than 5.5% in its top ten. The sample consisted of PBMCs. The receptors come from a male donor in good health and CMV-seropositive.

The V call is TRBV4-3, the J call TRBJ2-6; the match to TRBD1 covers 7 bases. Trimming at V came to 0 bases and at J to 1 base, leaving 6 bases not matched to a gene. Germline V CDR1 and CDR2: LGHNA, YSLEER. The CDR3 loop spans 18 amino acids. As DNA, the CDR3 is TGCGCCAGCAGCCAAGACACAGGGGTGTTTTCTGGGGCCAACGTCCTGACTTTC. It specifies CASSQDTGVFSGANVLTF.

V is TRBV6-6 and J is TRBJ1-3; 7 nucleotides line up with TRBD1. The CDR3 contains 15 residues. The V gene's germline CDR1 is MNHNY and CDR2 SVGAGI (reference sequence). Losses at the gene ends were 0 bases for V and 4 bases for J; bases not matched to a gene: 3. CDR3 bases: TGTGCCAGCAGTTACTCCGAGACAGGGGGAAACACCATATATTTT. It yields the protein CASSYSETGGNTIYF.

V usage is TRBV7-9 and J usage is TRBJ1-2; D remains unclear. V was shortened by 1 base and J by 3 bases, with 3 bases between the two germline ends. The V gene's germline CDR1 is SEHNR and CDR2 FQNEAQ (reference sequence). The CDR3 length is 12 residues. CDR3 in DNA: TGTGCCAGCAGCTTAGGCGACTATGGCTACACCTTC. Amino acids: CASSLGDYGYTF.

V usage is TRBV21-1 and J usage is TRBJ2-7; the listed D gene, TRBD2, was not tested against the DNA. TRBV21-1 constitutes a pseudogene. This CDR3 has 15 amino acids. The CDR3 spells CASSKVSGGAYEQYF. The CDR3 coding sequence is TGTGCCAGCAGCAAAGTCAGCGGGGGTGCCTACGAGCAGTACTTC.

The chain employs TRBV13 and TRBJ2-5; TRBD1 matches at 7 bases. This CDR3 has 15 residues. Germline V CDR1 and CDR2: PRHDT, FYEKMQ (reference sequence). The junction had 7 bases not matched to a gene; V was cut back by 4 bases and J by 2 bases. The CDR3 region has the DNA TGTGCCAGCAGCTCTACTGACAGGGTACAAGAGACCCAGTACTTC. Encoded protein: CASSSTDRVQETQYF.

The gene calls are TRBV13 and TRBJ1-1; D is ambiguous. V lost 5 bases, J lost 10 bases, and 8 bases lay in between. CDR1 PRHDT and CDR2 FYEKMQ come from the germline V gene (reference sequence). This CDR3 has 10 amino acids. DNA of the CDR3: TGTGCCAGCAGCCCCAACGGAGCTTTCTTT. Its translation is CASSPNGAFF.

This chain uses TRBV19 with TRBJ1-1; TRBD1 agrees at 7 bases. CDR1 is LNHDA, CDR2 SQIVND, per germline (reference sequence). There are 14 residues in the CDR3. Trimming took 4 bases from V and 1 from J; bases not matched to a gene: 3. In DNA, the CDR3 is TGTGCCAGTAGTAGGGACAGCGGGAACACTGAAGCTTTCTTT. Its translation is CASSRDSGNTEAFF.

This chain links TRBV28 with TRBJ2-5, with TRBD2 matching over 13 bases. Per the germline V gene, CDR1 is MDHEN and CDR2 is SYDVKM. V shed 11 bases, J shed 1 base, and the junction held 10 bases outside the gene matches. This CDR3 spans 16 amino acids. The CDR3 sequence is CAVGLAGAPSQETQYF. The CDR3 DNA follows: TGTGCCGTAGGACTAGCGGGGGCCCCTAGCCAAGAGACCCAGTACTTC.

V is TRBV4-1 and J is TRBJ1-5, with D tentatively TRBD1 (5 bases). Trimming removed 1 base at V and 2 bases at J, with 12 bases between. CDR3 length: 16 amino acids. The germline gives CDR1 MGHRA, CDR2 YSYEKL. Here the CDR3 reads CASSQVSGGGNQPQHF. The DNA of the CDR3 is TGCGCCAGCAGCCAAGTGTCCGGGGGTGGCAATCAGCCCCAGCATTTT.

The rearrangement joins TRBV28 to TRBJ2-7; a possible D gene is TRBD1 (6 bases). The CDR3 totals 14 residues. Trimming pared 3 bases from V and 4 bases from J, leaving 13 bases between. Germline lookup yields CDR1 MDHEN and CDR2 SYDVKM. As DNA, the CDR3 is TGTGCCAGCAGTTTCCGTAGCAGGGGATACGAGCAGTACTTC. Translation gives CASSFRSRGYEQYF.

The rearrangement uses TRBV13 and TRBJ2-3; D is uncertain. The CDR3 has 16 residues. Deletions cut 0 bases from V and 6 bases from J, with 16 bases between. In germline, CDR1 is PRHDT, CDR2 FYEKMQ (reference sequence). CDR3 protein: CASSLGELRGWDTQYF. The DNA of the CDR3 is TGTGCCAGCAGCTTAGGCGAGTTGCGAGGATGGGATACGCAGTATTTT.

The chain links TRBV7-2 to TRBJ2-1, with 9 positions matching TRBD1. Germline CDR1 is SGHTA and CDR2 is FQGNSA. The trim removed 6 bases at V and 5 bases at J, leaving 11 bases unmatched. The CDR3 consists of 16 residues. The CDR3 loop reads CASSPNRGRANNEQFF. The CDR3 DNA reads as TGTGCCAGCAGTCCTAACAGGGGGCGGGCTAACAATGAGCAGTTCTTC.

The chain carries TRBV11-1 and TRBJ2-3; 7 nucleotides line up with TRBD1. The CDR3 runs 14 residues. In germline, CDR1 is SGHAT, CDR2 FQDESV (reference sequence). V was pared by 6 bases and J by 9 bases, with 12 bases of the junction left unmatched. The CDR3: CASRGTAPLETQYF. The CDR3 nucleotides read TGTGCCAGCAGAGGGACAGCTCCCCTAGAGACGCAGTATTTT.

The chain joins TRBV9 to TRBJ2-3, with D perhaps TRBD1 (5 bases). This CDR3 region has 14 residues. In germline, CDR1 is SGDLS, CDR2 YYNGEE. V was pared by 4 bases and J by 4 bases, with 13 bases between. The CDR3 loop reads CASSPRAGSDTQYF. In DNA form, the CDR3 reads TGTGCCAGCAGCCCCAGGGCAGGGTCAGATACGCAGTATTTT.

The chain recombines TRBV10-3 with TRBJ2-1, with D hard to call. Germline CDR1 is ENHRY and CDR2 is SYGVKD. The V end was cut by 0 bases, the J end by 6 bases, with 12 bases between. The CDR3 has 15 residues. The CDR3 spells CAISESAGAFNEQFF. As DNA, the CDR3 is TGTGCCATCAGTGAGTCGGCAGGCGCCTTCAATGAGCAGTTCTTC.

The V and J genes are TRBV11-2 and TRBJ1-1; possible D gene TRBD1, 5 bases. From germline, CDR1 is SGHAT and CDR2 FQNNGV. Trimming removed 1 base from V and 0 bases from J, with 12 bases in between. The CDR3 totals 16 residues. The CDR3 region is CASSLVMGQVNTEAFF. In DNA, the CDR3 is TGTGCCAGCAGCTTAGTGATGGGGCAGGTGAACACTGAAGCTTTCTTT.

This chain connects TRBV4-1 to TRBJ2-1; D is perhaps TRBD2 (5 bases). Germline V lookup: CDR1 MGHRA, CDR2 YSYEKL. The V and J ends lost 0 bases and 4 bases respectively, with 13 bases between them. The CDR3 loop spans 16 amino acids. The DNA of the CDR3 is TGCGCCAGCAGCCAAGAGGGGAGCCTCGGGTACAATGAGCAGTTCTTC. Its translation is CASSQEGSLGYNEQFF.

The chain joins TRBV4-1 to TRBJ2-7, with D possibly matching TRBD1 (5 bases). V dropped 6 bases and J dropped 0 bases, with 12 bases sitting between them. The germline V gene has CDR1 MGHRA and CDR2 YSYEKL. The CDR3 is made up of 14 amino acids. The CDR3 here is CASRTAVSSYEQYF. CDR3 nucleotide sequence: TGCGCCAGCAGGACAGCCGTAAGCTCCTACGAGCAGTACTTC.

The V and J genes are TRBV2 and TRBJ2-7; tentative D call: TRBD2 (6 bases). Germline V gives CDR1 SNHLY, CDR2 FYNNEI. With 7 bases removed from V and 4 bases from J, the gap between germline ends came to 17 bases. This CDR3 comprises 14 residues. In DNA form, the CDR3 reads TGTGCCAGCACCCTCCACGGGGGAGAGTACGAGCAGTACTTC. Its protein is CASTLHGGEYEQYF.

The gene calls are TRBV27 and TRBJ2-5, with 9 nucleotides matching TRBD2. The CDR3 has 16 amino acids. Germline V gene data show CDR1 as MNHEY and CDR2 as SMNVEV (reference sequence). Trimming took 0 bases from V and 5 from J; bases not matched to a gene: 7. The CDR3 nucleotides read TGTGCCAGCAGTTTATCTCAGCGGGGGGCGGGGGAGACCCAGTACTTC. Amino acid sequence: CASSLSQRGAGETQYF.

V gene TRBV18 combines with J gene TRBJ1-2, with D unresolved. Deletions cut 5 bases from V and 0 bases from J, with 7 bases between. The V gene's germline CDR1 is KGHSH and CDR2 LQKENI. CDR3 length equals 13 residues. The CDR3 protein is CASSSSTNYGYTF. The CDR3 DNA follows: TGTGCCAGCTCATCATCTACTAACTATGGCTACACCTTC.

CDR3 sequence: CASSNRQNYEQYF. The CDR3 DNA sequence: TGTGCCAGCAGCAACCGACAGAACTACGAGCAGTACTTC. The chain carries TRBV11-2 and TRBJ2-5; TRBD1 might be the D (5 bases). The J call is uncertain, as TRBJ2-7 better fits the DNA end. The germline V gene has CDR1 SGHAT and CDR2 FQNNGV. The CDR3 runs to 13 residues.